A selection of T cell receptor beta chains follows, all from one sample in a study of blood T cells in healthy people across ages. MiXCR, run by TCRdb on the 5' RACE reads, gives a single entry per CDR3 protein. This table holds about 640,000 distinct CDR3 sequences, around 54% found once. The sequencing input was blood. Receptor source: a man between 60 and 70 years old in good health. Both conserved end residues are part of each CDR3. Each record gives: CDR3 length, D gene, J gene, clone size, V gene, CDR3 protein, CDR3 DNA. A D gene is named only where the DNA matches it firmly. Only some rows state a clone size, as once, few, many or a class for expanded clones.

CDR3 length: 13; D gene: -; J gene: TRBJ2-1; clone size: few; V gene: TRBV20-1; CDR3 protein: CSATPESLPGQFF; CDR3 DNA: TGCAGTGCTACCCCCGAGTCCCTCCCTGGGCAGTTCTTC
CDR3 length: 13; D gene: -; J gene: TRBJ2-7; clone size: -; V gene: TRBV5-1; CDR3 protein: CASSLIANHEQYF; CDR3 DNA: TGCGCCAGCAGCTTAATAGCTAACCACGAGCAGTACTTC
CDR3 length: 15; D gene: TRBD2; J gene: TRBJ2-1; clone size: few; V gene: TRBV4-2; CDR3 protein: CASSPASGTSNEQFF; CDR3 DNA: TGTGCCAGCAGCCCTGCTAGCGGGACATCGAATGAGCAGTTCTTC
CDR3 length: 14; D gene: TRBD1; J gene: TRBJ2-7; clone size: -; V gene: TRBV11-2; CDR3 protein: CASSPGQGRHEQYF; CDR3 DNA: TGTGCCAGCAGCCCCGGACAGGGGCGGCACGAGCAGTACTTC
CDR3 length: 17; D gene: TRBD1; J gene: TRBJ2-4; clone size: few; V gene: TRBV4-1; CDR3 protein: CASSQEPGGRAKNIQYF; CDR3 DNA: TGCGCCAGCAGCCAGGAGCCAGGGGGAAGGGCCAAAAACATTCAGTACTTC
CDR3 length: 16; D gene: TRBD2; J gene: TRBJ2-5; clone size: few; V gene: TRBV10-3; CDR3 protein: CAISEPHAGGRETQYF; CDR3 DNA: TGTGCCATCAGTGAGCCCCACGCGGGGGGGCGAGAGACCCAGTACTTC
CDR3 length: 16; D gene: TRBD2; J gene: TRBJ2-1; clone size: once; V gene: TRBV3-1; CDR3 protein: CASSHQTSGRYNEQFF; CDR3 DNA: TGTGCCAGCAGCCACCAGACTAGCGGGCGGTACAATGAGCAGTTCTTC
CDR3 length: 13; D gene: TRBD1; J gene: TRBJ2-7; clone size: -; V gene: TRBV20-1; CDR3 protein: CSAPGQGHYEQYF; CDR3 DNA: TGCAGTGCCCCGGGACAGGGGCACTACGAGCAGTACTTC
CDR3 length: 15; D gene: TRBD1; J gene: TRBJ2-7; clone size: -; V gene: TRBV5-1; CDR3 protein: CASSPGTGGVYEQNF; CDR3 DNA: TGCGCCAGCAGCCCAGGGACAGGGGGTGTTTACGAGCAGAACTTC
CDR3 length: 15; D gene: -; J gene: TRBJ1-4; clone size: few; V gene: TRBV6-2/TRBV6-3; CDR3 protein: CASRSNRVRDEKLFF; CDR3 DNA: TGTGCCAGCAGATCCAACAGGGTGCGCGATGAAAAACTGTTTTTT
CDR3 length: 15; D gene: -; J gene: TRBJ2-4; clone size: few; V gene: TRBV3-1; CDR3 protein: CASSPGTFGKNIQYF; CDR3 DNA: TGTGCCAGCAGTCCGGGGACGTTTGGCAAAAACATTCAGTACTTC
CDR3 length: 12; D gene: -; J gene: TRBJ1-1; clone size: -; V gene: TRBV27; CDR3 protein: CASRLGDTEAFF; CDR3 DNA: TGTGCCAGCAGGTTGGGGGACACTGAAGCTTTCTTT
CDR3 length: 15; D gene: TRBD2; J gene: TRBJ2-3; clone size: once; V gene: TRBV7-6; CDR3 protein: CASSLSTSGTDTQYF; CDR3 DNA: TGTGCCAGCAGCTTGAGTACTAGCGGCACAGATACGCAGTATTTT
CDR3 length: 15; D gene: TRBD2; J gene: TRBJ2-5; clone size: -; V gene: TRBV6-5; CDR3 protein: CASSIGSGGKETQYF; CDR3 DNA: TGTGCCAGCAGTATCGGTAGCGGGGGGAAGGAGACCCAGTACTTC
CDR3 length: 11; D gene: -; J gene: TRBJ2-1; clone size: -; V gene: TRBV10-3; CDR3 protein: CAISLANEQFF; CDR3 DNA: TGTGCCATCAGCCTAGCCAATGAGCAGTTCTTC
CDR3 length: 14; D gene: -; J gene: TRBJ1-2; clone size: -; V gene: TRBV10-2; CDR3 protein: CASRRTSTLYGYTF; CDR3 DNA: TGCGCCAGCAGGAGAACGTCGACCCTCTATGGCTACACCTTC
CDR3 length: 15; D gene: -; J gene: TRBJ1-2; clone size: -; V gene: TRBV5-1; CDR3 protein: CASSPDGAEIYGYTF; CDR3 DNA: TGCGCCAGCAGCCCGGACGGGGCGGAAATTTATGGCTACACCTTC
CDR3 length: 15; D gene: -; J gene: TRBJ1-6; clone size: few; V gene: TRBV15; CDR3 protein: CATSRDLAEVSPLHF; CDR3 DNA: TGTGCCACCAGCAGAGATTTGGCAGAAGTTTCACCCCTCCACTTT
CDR3 length: 14; D gene: TRBD1; J gene: TRBJ2-5; clone size: many; V gene: TRBV12-3/TRBV12-4; CDR3 protein: CASSSAGGDETQYF; CDR3 DNA: TGTGCCAGCAGTTCGGCAGGGGGCGATGAGACCCAGTACTTC
CDR3 length: 16; D gene: TRBD2; J gene: TRBJ2-3; clone size: -; V gene: TRBV7-2; CDR3 protein: CASSLEGLDHTDTQYF; CDR3 DNA: TGTGCCAGCAGCTTAGAGGGACTAGACCACACAGATACGCAGTATTTT
CDR3 length: 13; D gene: TRBD1; J gene: TRBJ1-1; clone size: few; V gene: TRBV3-1; CDR3 protein: CASSLGQYTEAFF; CDR3 DNA: TGTGCCAGCAGTCTGGGACAGTACACTGAAGCTTTCTTT
CDR3 length: 12; D gene: -; J gene: TRBJ2-7; clone size: -; V gene: TRBV12-3/TRBV12-4; CDR3 protein: CAGSPGFGEQYF; CDR3 DNA: TGTGCCGGCAGTCCAGGATTTGGCGAGCAGTACTTC
CDR3 length: 15; D gene: TRBD1; J gene: TRBJ1-2; clone size: -; V gene: TRBV28; CDR3 protein: CASSRPTGTGYGYTF; CDR3 DNA: TGTGCCAGCAGCCGCCCGACAGGGACTGGCTATGGCTACACCTTC
CDR3 length: 15; D gene: -; J gene: TRBJ2-3; clone size: -; V gene: TRBV20-1; CDR3 protein: CSARDGSPHTDTQYF; CDR3 DNA: TGCAGTGCTAGAGACGGGAGTCCCCACACAGATACGCAGTATTTT
CDR3 length: 12; D gene: -; J gene: TRBJ2-1; clone size: once; V gene: TRBV2; CDR3 protein: CASNGGFNEQFF; CDR3 DNA: TGTGCCAGCAACGGAGGATTCAATGAGCAGTTCTTC
CDR3 length: 14; D gene: -; J gene: TRBJ2-4; clone size: -; V gene: TRBV18; CDR3 protein: CASSIGVAKNIQYF; CDR3 DNA: TGTGCCAGCTCGATAGGAGTAGCCAAAAACATTCAGTACTTC
CDR3 length: 14; D gene: -; J gene: TRBJ2-1; clone size: -; V gene: TRBV29-1; CDR3 protein: CSVDRGIPYNEQFF; CDR3 DNA: TGCAGCGTTGATCGCGGGATACCCTACAATGAGCAGTTCTTC
CDR3 length: 13; D gene: TRBD2; J gene: TRBJ2-5; clone size: -; V gene: TRBV20-1; CDR3 protein: CSARVWGGETQYF; CDR3 DNA: TGCAGTGCTAGAGTTTGGGGAGGGGAGACCCAGTACTTC
CDR3 length: 14; D gene: TRBD2; J gene: TRBJ2-3; clone size: -; V gene: TRBV4-2; CDR3 protein: CASSQWTSEDTQYF; CDR3 DNA: TGTGCCAGCAGCCAATGGACTAGCGAGGATACGCAGTATTTT
CDR3 length: 14; D gene: TRBD1; J gene: TRBJ2-7; clone size: many; V gene: TRBV7-2; CDR3 protein: CASSELTGSYEQYF; CDR3 DNA: TGTGCCAGCAGCGAGCTGACAGGGTCCTACGAGCAGTACTTC
CDR3 length: 13; D gene: TRBD2; J gene: TRBJ2-7; clone size: few; V gene: TRBV2; CDR3 protein: CASRAGGLNEQYF; CDR3 DNA: TGTGCCAGCAGAGCGGGGGGCCTCAACGAGCAGTACTTC
CDR3 length: 16; D gene: -; J gene: TRBJ2-5; clone size: -; V gene: TRBV2; CDR3 protein: CATNNRGRVNQETQYF; CDR3 DNA: TGTGCCACCAATAATAGGGGCCGCGTAAACCAAGAGACCCAGTACTTC